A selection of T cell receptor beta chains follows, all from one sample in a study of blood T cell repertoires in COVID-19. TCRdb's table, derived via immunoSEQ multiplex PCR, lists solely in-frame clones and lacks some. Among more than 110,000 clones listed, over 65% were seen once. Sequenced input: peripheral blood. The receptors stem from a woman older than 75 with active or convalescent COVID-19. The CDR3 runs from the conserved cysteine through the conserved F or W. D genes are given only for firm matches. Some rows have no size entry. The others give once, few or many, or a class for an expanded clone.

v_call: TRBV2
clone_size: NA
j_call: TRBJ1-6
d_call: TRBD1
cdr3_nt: TGTGCCAGCAGTGGGGAGACAGGGAATTCACCCCTCCACTTT
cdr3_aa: CASSGETGNSPLHF

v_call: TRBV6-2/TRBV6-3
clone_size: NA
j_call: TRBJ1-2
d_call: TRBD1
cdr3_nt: TGTGCCAGCAGTTCACGGGACAGGGGCTATGGCTACACCTTC
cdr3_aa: CASSSRDRGYGYTF

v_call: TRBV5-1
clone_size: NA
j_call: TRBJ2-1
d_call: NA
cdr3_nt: TGCGCCAGCAGCCAAGAGCAGTTCTTC
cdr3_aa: CASSQEQFF

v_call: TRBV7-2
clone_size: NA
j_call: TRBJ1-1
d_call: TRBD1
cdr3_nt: TGTGCCAGCAGCTCAGGCCCAGGGGGAACTGAAGCTTTCTTT
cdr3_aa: CASSSGPGGTEAFF

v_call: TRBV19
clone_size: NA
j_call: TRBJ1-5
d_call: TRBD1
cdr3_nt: TGTGCCACACGGGACGGACAGGGGTCGAGTCAGCCCCAGCATTTT
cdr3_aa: CATRDGQGSSQPQHF

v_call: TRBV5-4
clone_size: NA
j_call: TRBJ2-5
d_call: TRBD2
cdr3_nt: TGTGCCAGCAGCCTTGGACTAGCGGGGAAAGAGACCCAGTACTTC
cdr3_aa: CASSLGLAGKETQYF

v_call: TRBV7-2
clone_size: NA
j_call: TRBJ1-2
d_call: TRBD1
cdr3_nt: TGTGCCAGCAGCGCAGCCGGGACAGCAGTCTATGGCTACACCTTC
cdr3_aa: CASSAAGTAVYGYTF

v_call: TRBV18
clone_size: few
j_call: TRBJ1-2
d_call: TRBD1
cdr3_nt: TGTGCCAGCTCACCTGGGCCCGGGACAGGCCCTAACTATGGCTACACCTTC
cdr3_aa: CASSPGPGTGPNYGYTF

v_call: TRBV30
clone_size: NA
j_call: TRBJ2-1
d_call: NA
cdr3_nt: TGTGCCTGGAGTTCGGGGATCTCCTACAATGAGCAGTTCTTC
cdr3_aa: CAWSSGISYNEQFF

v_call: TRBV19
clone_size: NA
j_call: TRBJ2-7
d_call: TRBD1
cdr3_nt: TGTGCCAGTAGAGCCGGACAGGGGGCCTACGAGCAGTACTTC
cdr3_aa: CASRAGQGAYEQYF

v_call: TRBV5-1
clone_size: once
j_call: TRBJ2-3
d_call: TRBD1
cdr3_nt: TGCGCCAGCAGCTGGACGGGACAGCTCACAGATACGCAGTATTTT
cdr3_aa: CASSWTGQLTDTQYF

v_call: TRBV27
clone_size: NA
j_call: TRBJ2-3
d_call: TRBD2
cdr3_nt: TGTGCCAGCAGCCTCGGGGGGAGTATCACAGATACGCAGTATTTT
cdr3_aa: CASSLGGSITDTQYF

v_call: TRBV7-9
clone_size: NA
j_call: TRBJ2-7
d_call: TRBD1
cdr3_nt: TGTGCCAGCAGCTTGACAGGGTACGAGCAGTACTTC
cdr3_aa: CASSLTGYEQYF

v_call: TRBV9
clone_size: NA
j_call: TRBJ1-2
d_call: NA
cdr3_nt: TGTGCCAGCAGCGAGCAGGCCTTCGGCTACACCTTC
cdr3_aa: CASSEQAFGYTF

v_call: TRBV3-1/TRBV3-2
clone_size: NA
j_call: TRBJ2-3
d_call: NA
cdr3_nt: TGTGCCAGCAGCCAAGGGAGTGGGGCGTCATCAATAGGCACAGATACGCAGTATTTT
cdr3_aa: CASSQGSGASSIGTDTQYF

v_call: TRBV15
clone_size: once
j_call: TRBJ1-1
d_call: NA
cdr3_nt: TGTGCCACCAGCAGAGCGTGGAACACTGAAGCTTTCTTT
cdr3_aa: CATSRAWNTEAFF

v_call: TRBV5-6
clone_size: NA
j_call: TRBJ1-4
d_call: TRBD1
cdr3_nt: TGTGCCAGCAGCTTGGAGGGACAGGGGACGGAAAAACTGTTTTTT
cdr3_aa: CASSLEGQGTEKLFF

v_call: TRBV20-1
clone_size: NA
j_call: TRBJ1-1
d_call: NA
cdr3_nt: TGCAGTGCTAGTAATCAGGGGACGAACACTGAAGCTTTCTTT
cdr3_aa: CSASNQGTNTEAFF

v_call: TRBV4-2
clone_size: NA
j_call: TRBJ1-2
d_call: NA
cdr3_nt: TGTGCCAGCAGCCAAGAGCAACAGTCTATTGGCTACACCTTC
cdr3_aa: CASSQEQQSIGYTF

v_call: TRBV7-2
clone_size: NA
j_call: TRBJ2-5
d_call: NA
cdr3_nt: TGTGCCAGCAGCTTGGGTCTCCGGGGGACCCAGTACTTC
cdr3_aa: CASSLGLRGTQYF

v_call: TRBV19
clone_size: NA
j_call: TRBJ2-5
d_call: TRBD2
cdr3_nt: TGTGCCAGTAGGAGGTCGGGGGGGCCGCAGGGGCTGAAAGAGACCCAGTACTTC
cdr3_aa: CASRRSGGPQGLKETQYF

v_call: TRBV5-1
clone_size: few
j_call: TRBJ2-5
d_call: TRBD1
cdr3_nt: TGCGCCAGCAGCTTCGACAGGGTTCAAGAGACCCAGTACTTC
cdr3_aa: CASSFDRVQETQYF

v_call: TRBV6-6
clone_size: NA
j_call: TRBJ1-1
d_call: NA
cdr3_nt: TGTGCCAGCAGTCAGGACAGCCGAGGGAACACTGAAGCTTTCTTT
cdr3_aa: CASSQDSRGNTEAFF

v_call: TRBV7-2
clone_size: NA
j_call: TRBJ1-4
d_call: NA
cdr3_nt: TGTGCCAGCAGCTTAGATTGGGGAGGTGGTCATGAAAAACTGTTTTTT
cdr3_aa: CASSLDWGGGHEKLFF

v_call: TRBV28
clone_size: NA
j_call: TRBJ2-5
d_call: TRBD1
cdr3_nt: TGTGCCAGCAGTCCTGGGACAGGGGGTGGTGAAGAGACCCAGTACTTC
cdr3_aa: CASSPGTGGGEETQYF

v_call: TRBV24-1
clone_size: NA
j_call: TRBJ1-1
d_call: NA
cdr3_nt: TGTGCCACCAGTGACCCCGAGGGCGGAGGGTCCACTGAAGCTTTCTTT
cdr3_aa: CATSDPEGGGSTEAFF

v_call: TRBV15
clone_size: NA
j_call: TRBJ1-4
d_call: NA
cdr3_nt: TGTGCCACCAGCAGAGATTTACAGTCAACTAATGAAAAACTGTTTTTT
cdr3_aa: CATSRDLQSTNEKLFF

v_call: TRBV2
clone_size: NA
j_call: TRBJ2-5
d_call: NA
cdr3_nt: TGTGCCAGCAGTTTGACAGGCCCCCAAGAGACCCAGTACTTC
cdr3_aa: CASSLTGPQETQYF

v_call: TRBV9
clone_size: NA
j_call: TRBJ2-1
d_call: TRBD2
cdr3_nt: TGTGCCAGCAACGCGGGACTAGCGGGGGGAGGGGGCTCCTACAATGAGCAGTTCTTC
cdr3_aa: CASNAGLAGGGGSYNEQFF

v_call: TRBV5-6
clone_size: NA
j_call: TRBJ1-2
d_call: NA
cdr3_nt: TGTGCCAGCAGCTTACGGGGTCCTAACTATGGCTACACCTTC
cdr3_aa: CASSLRGPNYGYTF

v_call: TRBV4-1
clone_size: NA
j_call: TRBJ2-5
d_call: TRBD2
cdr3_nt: TGCGCCAGCAGCCAAGAGGGACTAGCGGTGGAGACCCAGTACTTC
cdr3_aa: CASSQEGLAVETQYF

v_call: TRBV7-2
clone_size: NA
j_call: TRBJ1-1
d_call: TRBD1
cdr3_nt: TGTGCCAGCAGCGGACAGGGGGTTGTGTCGGCTTTCTTT
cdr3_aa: CASSGQGVVSAFF

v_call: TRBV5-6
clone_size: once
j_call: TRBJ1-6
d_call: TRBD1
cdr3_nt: TGTGCCAGCAGCTATCAACGACAGGGGACCAAATATAATTCACCCCTCCACTTT
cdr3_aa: CASSYQRQGTKYNSPLHF

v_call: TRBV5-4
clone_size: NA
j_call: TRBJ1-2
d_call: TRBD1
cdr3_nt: TGTGCCAGCAGCGTTACGGGACAGGGAATCTATGGCTACACCTTC
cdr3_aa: CASSVTGQGIYGYTF

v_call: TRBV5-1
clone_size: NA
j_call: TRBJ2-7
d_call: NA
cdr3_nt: TGCGCCAGCAGCTTGGTACCCGGCTCCTACGAGCAGTACTTC
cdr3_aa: CASSLVPGSYEQYF

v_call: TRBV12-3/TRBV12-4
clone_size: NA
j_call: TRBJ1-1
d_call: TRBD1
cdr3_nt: TGTGCCAGCATTAGACAGGGTAACACTGAAGCTTTCTTT
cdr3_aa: CASIRQGNTEAFF

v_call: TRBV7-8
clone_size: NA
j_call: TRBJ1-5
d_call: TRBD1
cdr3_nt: TGTGCCAGCAGCTTAAATAAGGACAGGGCAAATCAGCCCCAGCATTTT
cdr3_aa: CASSLNKDRANQPQHF

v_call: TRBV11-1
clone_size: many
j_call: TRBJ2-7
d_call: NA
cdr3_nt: TGTGCCAGCAGCGCTCGATTCGGGACAATGTCCTACGAGCAGTACTTC
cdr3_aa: CASSARFGTMSYEQYF

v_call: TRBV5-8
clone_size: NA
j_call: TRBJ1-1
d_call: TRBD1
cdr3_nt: TGTGCCAGCAGCTCATGGACAGGGGGCGCGAGGAGGAACACTGAAGCTTTCTTT
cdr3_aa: CASSSWTGGARRNTEAFF

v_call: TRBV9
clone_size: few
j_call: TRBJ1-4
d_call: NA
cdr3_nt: TGTGCCAGCAGCGTAGGAGGGACTAATGAAAAACTGTTTTTT
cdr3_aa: CASSVGGTNEKLFF

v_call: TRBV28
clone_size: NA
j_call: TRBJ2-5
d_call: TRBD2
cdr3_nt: TGTGCCAGCAGTTTAGGAACAGCGGGGGGGCAAGAGACCCAGTACTTC
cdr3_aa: CASSLGTAGGQETQYF

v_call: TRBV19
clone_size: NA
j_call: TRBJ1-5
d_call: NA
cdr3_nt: TGTGCCAGTAGTACTGGCGACAGGAAGAATCAGCCCCAGCATTTT
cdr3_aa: CASSTGDRKNQPQHF

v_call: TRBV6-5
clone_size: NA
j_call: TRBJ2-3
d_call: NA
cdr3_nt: TGTGCCAGCAGTTACACGAAGAGAGATACGCAGTATTTT
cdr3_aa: CASSYTKRDTQYF

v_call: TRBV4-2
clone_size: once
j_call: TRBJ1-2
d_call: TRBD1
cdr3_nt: TGTGCCAGCAGCCAAGACAAAAACAGGGGGCACTATGGCTACACCTTC
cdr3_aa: CASSQDKNRGHYGYTF

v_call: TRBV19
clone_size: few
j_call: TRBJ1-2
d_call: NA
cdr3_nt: TGTGCCAGTAGTATAGGGCAGGATCTTTGGTATGGCTACACCTTC
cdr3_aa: CASSIGQDLWYGYTF

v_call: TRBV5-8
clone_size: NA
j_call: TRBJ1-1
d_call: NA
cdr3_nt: TGTGCCAGCGTCATAGGGAGACTGTCGAACACTGAAGCTTTCTTT
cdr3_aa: CASVIGRLSNTEAFF

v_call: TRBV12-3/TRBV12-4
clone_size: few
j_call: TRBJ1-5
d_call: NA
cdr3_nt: TGTGCCAGCAGTTTTGGGGCCCAACCCCAGCATTTT
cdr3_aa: CASSFGAQPQHF

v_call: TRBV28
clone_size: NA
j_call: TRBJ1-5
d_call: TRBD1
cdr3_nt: TGTGCCAGCATCCCCTTGGGACAGGGACCCCTTTCGGGCAATCAGCCCCAGCATTTT
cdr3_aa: CASIPLGQGPLSGNQPQHF

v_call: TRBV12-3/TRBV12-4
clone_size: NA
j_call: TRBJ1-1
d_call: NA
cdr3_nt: TGTGCCAGCAGTCCAGGTCTGAATGAAGCTTTCTTT
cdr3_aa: CASSPGLNEAFF

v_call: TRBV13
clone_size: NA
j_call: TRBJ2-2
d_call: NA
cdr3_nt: TGTGCCAGCATAGCATTGAACACCGGGGAGCTGTTTTTT
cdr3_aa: CASIALNTGELFF